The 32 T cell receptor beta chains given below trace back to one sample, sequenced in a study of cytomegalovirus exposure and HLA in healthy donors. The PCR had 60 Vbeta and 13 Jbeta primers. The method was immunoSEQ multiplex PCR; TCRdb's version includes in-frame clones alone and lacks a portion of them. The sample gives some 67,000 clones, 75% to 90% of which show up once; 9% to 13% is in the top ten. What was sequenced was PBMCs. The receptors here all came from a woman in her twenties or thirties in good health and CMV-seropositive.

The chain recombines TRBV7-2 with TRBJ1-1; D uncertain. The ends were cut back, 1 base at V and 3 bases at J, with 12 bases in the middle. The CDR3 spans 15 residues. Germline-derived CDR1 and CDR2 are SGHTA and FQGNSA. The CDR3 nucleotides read TGTGCCAGCAGCTTAGGGGTCGGCAGGTACACTGAAGCTTTCTTT. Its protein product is CASSLGVGRYTEAFF.

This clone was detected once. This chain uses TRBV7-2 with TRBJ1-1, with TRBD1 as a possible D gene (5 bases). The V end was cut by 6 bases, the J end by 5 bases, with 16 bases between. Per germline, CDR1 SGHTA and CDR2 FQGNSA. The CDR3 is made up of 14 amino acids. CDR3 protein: CASSRGGLVTEAFF. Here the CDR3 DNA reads TGTGCCAGCAGTCGGGGGGGGTTAGTGACTGAAGCTTTCTTT.

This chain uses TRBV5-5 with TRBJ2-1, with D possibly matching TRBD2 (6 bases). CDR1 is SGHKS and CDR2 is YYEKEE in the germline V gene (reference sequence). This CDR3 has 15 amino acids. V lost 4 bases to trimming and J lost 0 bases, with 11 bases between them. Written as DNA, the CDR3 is TGTGCCAGCAGCCCCCGGGAGAGCTCCTACAATGAGCAGTTCTTC. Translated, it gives CASSPRESSYNEQFF. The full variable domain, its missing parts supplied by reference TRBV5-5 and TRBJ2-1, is DAGVTQSPTHLIKTRGQQVTLRCSPISGHKSVSWYQQVLGQGPQFIFQYYEKEERGRGNFPDRFSARQFPNYSSELNVNALLLGDSALYLCASSPRESSYNEQFFGPGTRLTVL.

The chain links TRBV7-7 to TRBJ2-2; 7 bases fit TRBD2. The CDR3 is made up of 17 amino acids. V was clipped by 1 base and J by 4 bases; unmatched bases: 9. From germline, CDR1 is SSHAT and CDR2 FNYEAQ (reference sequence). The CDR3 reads CASSLVAGPAITGELFF. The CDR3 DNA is TGTGCCAGCAGCTTAGTAGCGGGCCCTGCCATCACCGGGGAGCTGTTTTTT. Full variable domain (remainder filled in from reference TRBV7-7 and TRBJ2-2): GAGVSQSPRYKVTKRGQDVTLRCDPISSHATLYWYQQALGQGPEFLTYFNYEAQPDKSGLPSDRFSAERPEGSISTLTIQRTEQRDSAMYRCASSLVAGPAITGELFFGEGSRLTVL.

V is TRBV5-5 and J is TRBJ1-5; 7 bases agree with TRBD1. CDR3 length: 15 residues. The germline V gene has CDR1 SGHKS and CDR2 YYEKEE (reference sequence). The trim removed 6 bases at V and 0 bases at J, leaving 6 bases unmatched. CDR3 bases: TGTGCCAGCACCCCGACAGGGTATAGCAATCAGCCCCAGCATTTT. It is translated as CASTPTGYSNQPQHF. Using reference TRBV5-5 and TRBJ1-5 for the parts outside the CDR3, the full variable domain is DAGVTQSPTHLIKTRGQQVTLRCSPISGHKSVSWYQQVLGQGPQFIFQYYEKEERGRGNFPDRFSARQFPNYSSELNVNALLLGDSALYLCASTPTGYSNQPQHFGDGTRLSIL.

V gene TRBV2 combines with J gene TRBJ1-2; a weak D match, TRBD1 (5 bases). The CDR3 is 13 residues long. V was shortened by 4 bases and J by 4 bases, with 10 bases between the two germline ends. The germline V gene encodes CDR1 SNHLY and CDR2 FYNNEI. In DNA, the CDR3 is TGTGCCAGCAGTGGGGGGGGATTCTATGGCTACACCTTC. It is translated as CASSGGGFYGYTF. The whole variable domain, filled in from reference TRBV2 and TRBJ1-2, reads EPEVTQTPSHQVTQMGQEVILRCVPISNHLYFYWYRQILGQKVEFLVSFYNNEISEKSEIFDDQFSVERPDGSNFTLKIRSTKLEDSAMYFCASSGGGFYGYTFGSGTRLTVV.

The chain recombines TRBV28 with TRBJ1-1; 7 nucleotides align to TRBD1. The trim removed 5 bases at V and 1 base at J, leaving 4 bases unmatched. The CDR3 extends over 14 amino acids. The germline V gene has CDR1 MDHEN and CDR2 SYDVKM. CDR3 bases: TGTGCCAGCAGTCAAGGGGGCACGAACACTGAAGCTTTCTTT. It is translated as CASSQGGTNTEAFF.

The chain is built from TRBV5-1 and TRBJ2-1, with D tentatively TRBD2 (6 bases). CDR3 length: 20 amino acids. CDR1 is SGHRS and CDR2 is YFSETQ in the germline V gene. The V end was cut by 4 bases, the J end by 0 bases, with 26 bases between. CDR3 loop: CASSPFIPRDSKISYNEQFF. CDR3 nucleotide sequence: TGCGCCAGCAGCCCATTCATACCCCGGGACTCGAAGATCTCCTACAATGAGCAGTTCTTC.

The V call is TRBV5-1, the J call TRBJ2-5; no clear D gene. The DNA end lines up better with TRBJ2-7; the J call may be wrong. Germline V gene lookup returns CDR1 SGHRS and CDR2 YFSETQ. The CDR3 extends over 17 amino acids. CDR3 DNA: TGCGCCAGCAGCTTGGGGTTGATAGCCTCGCGCTCCTACGAGCAGTACTTC. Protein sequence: CASSLGLIASRSYEQYF.

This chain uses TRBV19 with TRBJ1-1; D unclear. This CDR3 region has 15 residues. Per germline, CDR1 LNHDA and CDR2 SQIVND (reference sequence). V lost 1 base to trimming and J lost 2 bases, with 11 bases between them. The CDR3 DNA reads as TGTGCCAGTAGTATAGGCCGGACTTTTAACACTGAAGCTTTCTTT. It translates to CASSIGRTFNTEAFF.

The DNA of the CDR3 is TGTGCCAGCGGCGACCGGGACAGGTACGAGCAGTACTTC. Translating gives CASGDRDRYEQYF. This chain uses TRBV25-1 with TRBJ2-5; 8 nucleotides match TRBD1. The DNA end is a closer match to TRBJ2-7, so the J assignment may be wrong. The CDR3 runs 13 residues. Looked up from germline, CDR1 is MGHDK and CDR2 is SYGVNS.

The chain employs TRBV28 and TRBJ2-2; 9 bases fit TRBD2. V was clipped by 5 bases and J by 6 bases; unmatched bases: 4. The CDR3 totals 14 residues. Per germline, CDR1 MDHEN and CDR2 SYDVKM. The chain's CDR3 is CASSPRLAAGELFF. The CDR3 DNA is TGTGCCAGCAGTCCCCGACTAGCGGCCGGGGAGCTGTTTTTT.

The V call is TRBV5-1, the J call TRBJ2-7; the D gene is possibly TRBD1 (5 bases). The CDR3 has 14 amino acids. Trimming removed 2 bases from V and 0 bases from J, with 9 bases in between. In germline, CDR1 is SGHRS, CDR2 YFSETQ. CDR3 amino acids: CASSLTQGSYEQYF. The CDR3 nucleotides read TGCGCCAGCAGCTTAACGCAGGGCTCCTACGAGCAGTACTTC.

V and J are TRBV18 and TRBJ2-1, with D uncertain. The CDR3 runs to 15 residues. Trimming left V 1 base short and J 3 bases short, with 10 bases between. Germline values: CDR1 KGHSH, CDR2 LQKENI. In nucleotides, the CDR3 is TGTGCCAGCTCACCACGGGCTACAAACTACAATGAGCAGTTCTTC. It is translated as CASSPRATNYNEQFF.

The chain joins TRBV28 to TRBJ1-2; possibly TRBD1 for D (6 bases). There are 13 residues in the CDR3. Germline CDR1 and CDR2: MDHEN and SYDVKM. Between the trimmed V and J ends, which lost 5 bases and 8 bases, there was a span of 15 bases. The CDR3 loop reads CASSVGTPGGYTF. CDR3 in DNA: TGTGCCAGCAGTGTGGGGACACCGGGAGGCTACACCTTC.

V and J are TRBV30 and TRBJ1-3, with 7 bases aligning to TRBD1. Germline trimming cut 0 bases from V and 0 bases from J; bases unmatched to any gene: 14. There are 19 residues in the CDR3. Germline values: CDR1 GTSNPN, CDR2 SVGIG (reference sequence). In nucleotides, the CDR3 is TGTGCCTGGAGTGTATCGACAGGGTTCTCTCATATCTCTGGAAACACCATATATTTT. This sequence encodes CAWSVSTGFSHISGNTIYF.

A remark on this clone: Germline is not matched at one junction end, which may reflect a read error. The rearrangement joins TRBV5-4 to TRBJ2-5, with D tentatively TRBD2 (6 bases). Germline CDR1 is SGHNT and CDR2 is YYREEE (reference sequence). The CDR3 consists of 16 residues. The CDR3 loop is CASSSSPAGTEEAQYF. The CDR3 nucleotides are TGTGCCAGCAGCTCCAGTCCCGCGGGAACGGAAGAGGCCCAGTACTTC.

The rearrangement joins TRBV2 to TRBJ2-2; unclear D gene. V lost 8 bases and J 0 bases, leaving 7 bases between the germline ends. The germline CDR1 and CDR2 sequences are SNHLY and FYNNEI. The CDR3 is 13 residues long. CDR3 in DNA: TGTGCCAGCGAGTTTGCGAACACCGGGGAGCTGTTTTTT. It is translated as CASEFANTGELFF.

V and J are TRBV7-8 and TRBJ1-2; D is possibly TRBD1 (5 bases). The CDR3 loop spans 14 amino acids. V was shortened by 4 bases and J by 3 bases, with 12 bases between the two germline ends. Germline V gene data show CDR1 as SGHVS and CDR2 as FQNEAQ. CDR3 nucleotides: TGTGCCAGCAGCTCCAGACAGTCCCACTATGGCTACACCTTC. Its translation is CASSSRQSHYGYTF.

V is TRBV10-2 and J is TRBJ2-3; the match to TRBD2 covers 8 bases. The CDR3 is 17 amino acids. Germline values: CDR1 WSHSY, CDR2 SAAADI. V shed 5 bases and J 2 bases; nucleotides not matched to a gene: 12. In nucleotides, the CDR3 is TGCGCCAGCAGTTCGGGGTTATTAGCGGGGCTCACAGATACGCAGTATTTT. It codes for CASSSGLLAGLTDTQYF.

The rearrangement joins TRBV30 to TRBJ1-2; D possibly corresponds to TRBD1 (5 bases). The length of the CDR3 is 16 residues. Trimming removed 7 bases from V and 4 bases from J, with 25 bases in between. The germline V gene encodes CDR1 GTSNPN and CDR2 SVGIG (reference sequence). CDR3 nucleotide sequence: TGTGCCTCCAACACCGTCGGACATAAAAACGCCTATGGCTACACCTTC. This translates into CASNTVGHKNAYGYTF.

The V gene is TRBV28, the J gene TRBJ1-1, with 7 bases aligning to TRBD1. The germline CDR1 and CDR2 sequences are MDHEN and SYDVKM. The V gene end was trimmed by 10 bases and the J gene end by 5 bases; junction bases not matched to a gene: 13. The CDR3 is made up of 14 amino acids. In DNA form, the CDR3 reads TGTGCCACCACAACCCAGACAGGGCGGACTGAAGCTTTCTTT. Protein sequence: CATTTQTGRTEAFF.

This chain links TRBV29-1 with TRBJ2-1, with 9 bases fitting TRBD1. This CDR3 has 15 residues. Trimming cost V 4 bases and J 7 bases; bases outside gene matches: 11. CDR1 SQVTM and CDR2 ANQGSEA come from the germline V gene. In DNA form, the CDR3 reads TGCAGCGTTGCAGCCGGGACAGGGCGCGGGAATGAGCAGTTCTTC. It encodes CSVAAGTGRGNEQFF.

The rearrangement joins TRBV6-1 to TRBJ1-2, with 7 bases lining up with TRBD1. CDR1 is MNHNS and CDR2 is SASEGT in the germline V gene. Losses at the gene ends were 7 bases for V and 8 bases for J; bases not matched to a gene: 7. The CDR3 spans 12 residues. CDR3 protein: CASNTGVRGYTF. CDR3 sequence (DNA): TGTGCCAGCAATACAGGGGTCCGCGGCTACACCTTC.

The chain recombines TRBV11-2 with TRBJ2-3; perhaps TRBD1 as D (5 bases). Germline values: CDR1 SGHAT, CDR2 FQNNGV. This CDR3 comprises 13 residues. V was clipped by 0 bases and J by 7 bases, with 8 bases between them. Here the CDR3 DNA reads TGTGCCAGCAGCTTAGAAAGGACATATACGCAGTATTTT. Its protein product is CASSLERTYTQYF.

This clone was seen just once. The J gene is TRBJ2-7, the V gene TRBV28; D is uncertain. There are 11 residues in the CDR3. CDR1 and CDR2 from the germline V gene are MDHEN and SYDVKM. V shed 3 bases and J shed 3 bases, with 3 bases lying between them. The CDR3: CASSFHYEQYF. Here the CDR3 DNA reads TGTGCCAGCAGTTTCCACTACGAGCAGTACTTC.

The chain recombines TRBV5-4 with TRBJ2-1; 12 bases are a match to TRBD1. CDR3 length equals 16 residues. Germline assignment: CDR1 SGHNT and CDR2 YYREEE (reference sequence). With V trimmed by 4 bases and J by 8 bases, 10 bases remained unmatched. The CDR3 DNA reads TGTGCCAGCAGCAGGGGACAGGGGGCGGTAGGTGATGAGCAGTTCTTC. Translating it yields CASSRGQGAVGDEQFF.

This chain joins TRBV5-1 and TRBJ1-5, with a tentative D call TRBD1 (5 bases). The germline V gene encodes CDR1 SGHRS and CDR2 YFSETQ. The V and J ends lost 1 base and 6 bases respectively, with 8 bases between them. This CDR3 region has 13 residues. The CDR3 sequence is CASSLRGTQPQHF. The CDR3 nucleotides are TGCGCCAGCAGCTTGCGGGGGACTCAGCCCCAGCATTTT.

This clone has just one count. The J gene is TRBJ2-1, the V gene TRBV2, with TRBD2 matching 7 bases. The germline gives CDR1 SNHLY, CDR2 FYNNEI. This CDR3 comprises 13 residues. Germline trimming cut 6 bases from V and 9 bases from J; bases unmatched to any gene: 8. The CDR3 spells CASSLAESGEQFF. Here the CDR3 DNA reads TGTGCCAGCAGCCTAGCGGAGTCGGGTGAGCAGTTCTTC.

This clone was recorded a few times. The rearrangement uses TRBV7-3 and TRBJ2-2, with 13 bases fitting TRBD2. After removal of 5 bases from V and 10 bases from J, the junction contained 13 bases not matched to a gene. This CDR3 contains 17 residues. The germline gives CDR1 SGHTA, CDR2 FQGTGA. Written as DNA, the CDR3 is TGTGCCAGCAGCCCTTATGCAGGACTAGCGGGAGATGTGGAGCTGTTTTTT. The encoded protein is CASSPYAGLAGDVELFF. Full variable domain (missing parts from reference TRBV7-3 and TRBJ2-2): GAGVSQTPSNKVTEKGKYVELRCDPISGHTALYWYRQSLGQGPEFLIYFQGTGAADDSGLPNDRFFAVRPEGSVSTLKIQRTERGDSAVYLCASSPYAGLAGDVELFFGEGSRLTVL.

In nucleotides, the CDR3 is TGCGCCAGCAGCCAAGATCACTCGAGCGGACCCACCTACGAGCAGTACTTC. The encoded protein is CASSQDHSSGPTYEQYF. The chain employs TRBV4-1 and TRBJ2-5; D possibly corresponds to TRBD2 (5 bases). The better agreement between TRBJ2-7 and the DNA end casts doubt on the J call. This CDR3 is built from 17 residues. Germline CDR1 reads MGHRA; CDR2 reads YSYEKL.

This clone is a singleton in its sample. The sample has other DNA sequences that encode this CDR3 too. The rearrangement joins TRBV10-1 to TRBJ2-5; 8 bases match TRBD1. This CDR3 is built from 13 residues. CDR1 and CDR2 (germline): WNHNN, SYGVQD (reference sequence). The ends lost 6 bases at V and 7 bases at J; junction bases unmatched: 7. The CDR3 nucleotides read TGCGCCAGCAGCGCGGACAGGGCAATGACCCAGTACTTC. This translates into CASSADRAMTQYF.